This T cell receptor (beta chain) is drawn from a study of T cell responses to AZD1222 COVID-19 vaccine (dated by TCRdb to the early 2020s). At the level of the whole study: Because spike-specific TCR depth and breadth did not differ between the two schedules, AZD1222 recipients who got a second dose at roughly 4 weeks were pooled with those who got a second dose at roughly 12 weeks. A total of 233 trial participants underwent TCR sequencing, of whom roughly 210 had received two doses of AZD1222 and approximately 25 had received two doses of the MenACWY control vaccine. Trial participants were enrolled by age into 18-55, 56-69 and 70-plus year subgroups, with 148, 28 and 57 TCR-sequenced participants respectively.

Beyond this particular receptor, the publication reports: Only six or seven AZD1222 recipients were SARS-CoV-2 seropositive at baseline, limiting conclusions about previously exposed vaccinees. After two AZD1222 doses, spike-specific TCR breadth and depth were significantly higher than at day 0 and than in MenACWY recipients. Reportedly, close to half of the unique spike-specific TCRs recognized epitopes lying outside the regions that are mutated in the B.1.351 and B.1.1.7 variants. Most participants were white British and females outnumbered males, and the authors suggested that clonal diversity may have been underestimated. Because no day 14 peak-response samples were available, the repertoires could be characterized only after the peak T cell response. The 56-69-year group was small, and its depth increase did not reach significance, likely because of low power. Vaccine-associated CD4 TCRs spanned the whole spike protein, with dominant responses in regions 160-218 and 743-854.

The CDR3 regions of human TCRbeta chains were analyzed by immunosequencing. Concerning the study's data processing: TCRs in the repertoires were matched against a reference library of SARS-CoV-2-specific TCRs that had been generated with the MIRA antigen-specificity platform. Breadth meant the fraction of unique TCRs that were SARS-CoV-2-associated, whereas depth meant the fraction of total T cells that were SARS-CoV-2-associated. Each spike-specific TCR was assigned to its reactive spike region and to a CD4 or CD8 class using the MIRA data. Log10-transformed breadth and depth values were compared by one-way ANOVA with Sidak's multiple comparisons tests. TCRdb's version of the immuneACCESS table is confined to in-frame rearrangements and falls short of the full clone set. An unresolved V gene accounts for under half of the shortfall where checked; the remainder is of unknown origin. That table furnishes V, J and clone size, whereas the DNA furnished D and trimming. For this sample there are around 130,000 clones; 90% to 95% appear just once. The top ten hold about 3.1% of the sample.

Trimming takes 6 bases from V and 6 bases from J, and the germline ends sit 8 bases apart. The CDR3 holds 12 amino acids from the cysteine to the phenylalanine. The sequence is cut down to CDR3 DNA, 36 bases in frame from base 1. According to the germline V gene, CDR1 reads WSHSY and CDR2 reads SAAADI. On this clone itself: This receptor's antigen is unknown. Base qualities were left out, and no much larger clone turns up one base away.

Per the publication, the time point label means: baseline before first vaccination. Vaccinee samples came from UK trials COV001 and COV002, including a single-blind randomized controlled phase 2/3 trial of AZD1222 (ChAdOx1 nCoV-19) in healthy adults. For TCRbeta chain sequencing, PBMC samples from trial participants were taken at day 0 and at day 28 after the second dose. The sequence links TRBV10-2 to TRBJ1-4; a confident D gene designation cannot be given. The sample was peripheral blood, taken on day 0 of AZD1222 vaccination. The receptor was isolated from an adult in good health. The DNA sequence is TGCGCCAGCAGCGGCCCTGATGAAAAACTGTTTTTT. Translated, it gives CASSGPDEKLFF.